These T cell receptor beta chains were read from a single sample in a study of technical replicates of blood from a few donors. The protocol was immunoSEQ multiplex PCR, while the TCRdb copy is restricted to in-frame clones and leaves out a portion. The repertoire holds tens of thousands of clones, with about 92% as singletons. Sequencing was carried out using PBMCs. These receptors came from a human donor in good health. Some clones in this sample may be carry-over from other donors' samples. CDR3s include the opening cysteine and the closing phenylalanine or tryptophan. D genes are given only for firm matches. Clone size is given for some rows only: seen once, a few or many times, or a class if the clone is expanded.

NA,NA,TRBJ2-7,TRBV29-1,CSVIGGTNYEQYF,TGCAGCGTTATTGGCGGGACGAACTACGAGCAGTACTTC
NA,TRBD1,TRBJ1-1,TRBV5-1,CASSPQTGLVMNTEAFF,TGCGCCAGCAGCCCCCAGACAGGGCTGGTGATGAACACTGAAGCTTTCTTT
NA,NA,TRBJ2-1,TRBV4-3,CASSQEVSGNNEQFF,TGCGCCAGCAGCCAAGAGGTTAGCGGCAACAATGAGCAGTTCTTC
once,TRBD1,TRBJ2-4,TRBV5-1,CASSFIRGGLAKNIQYF,TGCGCCAGCAGCTTTATAAGAGGGGGCCTGGCCAAAAACATTCAGTACTTC
once,TRBD1,TRBJ1-1,TRBV7-8,CASSLVRWQGALNTEAFF,TGTGCCAGCAGCTTAGTGAGGTGGCAGGGGGCTCTGAACACTGAAGCTTTCTTT
NA,TRBD1,TRBJ2-3,TRBV7-6,CASSPRQGASSTDTQYF,TGTGCCAGCAGCCCAAGACAGGGCGCGTCGAGCACAGATACGCAGTATTTT
NA,TRBD1,TRBJ1-3,TRBV19,CASRDREVGNTIYF,TGTGCCAGTAGGGACAGGGAAGTCGGAAACACCATATATTTT
NA,NA,TRBJ1-1,TRBV6-5,CASKEGNTEAFF,TGTGCCAGCAAAGAGGGGAACACTGAAGCTTTCTTT
once,NA,TRBJ2-1,TRBV5-4,CASSLGRQGYNEQFF,TGTGCCAGCAGCTTGGGGAGGCAGGGGTACAATGAGCAGTTCTTC
NA,NA,TRBJ2-2,TRBV2,CASSDLFPLSGELFF,TGTGCCAGCAGTGACCTCTTTCCCTTATCCGGGGAGCTGTTTTTT
NA,TRBD1,TRBJ1-3,TRBV5-1,CASSLGTGGNTIYF,TGCGCCAGCAGCCTAGGGACAGGGGGAAACACCATATATTTT